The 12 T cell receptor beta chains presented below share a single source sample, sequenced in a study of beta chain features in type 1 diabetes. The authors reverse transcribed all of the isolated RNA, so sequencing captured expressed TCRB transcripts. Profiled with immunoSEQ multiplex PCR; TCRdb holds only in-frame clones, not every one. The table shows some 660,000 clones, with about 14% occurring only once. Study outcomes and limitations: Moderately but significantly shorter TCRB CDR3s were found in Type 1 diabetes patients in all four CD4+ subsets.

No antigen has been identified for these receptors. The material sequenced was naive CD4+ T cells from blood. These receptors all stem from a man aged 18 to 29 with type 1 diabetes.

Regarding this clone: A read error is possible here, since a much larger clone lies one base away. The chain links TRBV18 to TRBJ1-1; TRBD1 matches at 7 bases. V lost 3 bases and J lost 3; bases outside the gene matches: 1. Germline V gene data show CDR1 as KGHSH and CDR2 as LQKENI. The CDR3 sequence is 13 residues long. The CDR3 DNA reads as TGTGCCAGCTCACCGGGACAGTACACTGAAGCTTTCTTT. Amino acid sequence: CASSPGQYTEAFF.

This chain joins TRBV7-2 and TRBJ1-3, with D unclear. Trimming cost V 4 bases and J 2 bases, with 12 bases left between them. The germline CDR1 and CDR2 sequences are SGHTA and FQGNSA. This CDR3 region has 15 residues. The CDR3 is CASSSTALTGNTIYF. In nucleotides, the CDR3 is TGTGCCAGCAGCTCCACCGCGTTAACTGGAAACACCATATATTTT.

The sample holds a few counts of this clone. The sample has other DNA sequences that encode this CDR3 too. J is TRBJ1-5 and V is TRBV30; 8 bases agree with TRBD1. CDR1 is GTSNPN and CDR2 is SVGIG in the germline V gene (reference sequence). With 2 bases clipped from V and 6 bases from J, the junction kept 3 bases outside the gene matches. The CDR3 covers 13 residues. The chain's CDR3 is CAWSHRGGQPQHF. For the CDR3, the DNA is TGTGCCTGGAGTCACAGGGGGGGTCAGCCCCAGCATTTT.

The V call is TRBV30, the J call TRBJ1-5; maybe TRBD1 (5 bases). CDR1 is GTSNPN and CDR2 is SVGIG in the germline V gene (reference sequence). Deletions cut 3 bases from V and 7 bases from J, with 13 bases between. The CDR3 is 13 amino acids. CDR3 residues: CAWSANWGQPQHF. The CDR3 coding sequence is TGTGCCTGGAGCGCCAACTGGGGCCAGCCCCAGCATTTT.

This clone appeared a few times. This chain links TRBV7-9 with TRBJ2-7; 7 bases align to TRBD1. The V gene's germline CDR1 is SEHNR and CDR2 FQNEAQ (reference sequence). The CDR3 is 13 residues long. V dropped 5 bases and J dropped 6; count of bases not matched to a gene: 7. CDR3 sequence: CASSVDRQGEQYF. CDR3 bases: TGTGCCAGCAGCGTGGACAGGCAAGGCGAGCAGTACTTC.

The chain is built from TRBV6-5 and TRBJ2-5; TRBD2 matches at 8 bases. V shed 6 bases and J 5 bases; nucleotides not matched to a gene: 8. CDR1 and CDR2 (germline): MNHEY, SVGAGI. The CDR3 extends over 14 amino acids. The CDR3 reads CASRHPSGLETQYF. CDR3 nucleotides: TGTGCCAGCAGGCATCCTAGCGGGCTGGAGACCCAGTACTTC.

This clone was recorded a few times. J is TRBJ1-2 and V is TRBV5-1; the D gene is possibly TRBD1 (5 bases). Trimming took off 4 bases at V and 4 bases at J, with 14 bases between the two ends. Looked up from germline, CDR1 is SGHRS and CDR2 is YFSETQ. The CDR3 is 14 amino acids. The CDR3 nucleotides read TGCGCCAGCAGCGCAAATCAGGGAGCCTATGGCTACACCTTC. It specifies CASSANQGAYGYTF.

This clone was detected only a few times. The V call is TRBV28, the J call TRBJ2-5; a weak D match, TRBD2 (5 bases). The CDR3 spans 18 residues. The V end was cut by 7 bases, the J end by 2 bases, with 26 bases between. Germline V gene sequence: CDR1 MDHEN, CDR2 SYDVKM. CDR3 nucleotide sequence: TGTGCCAGCACCCTAACTCTTCCAGCGGCTACCGAACAAGAGACCCAGTACTTC. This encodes CASTLTLPAATEQETQYF.

CDR3 in DNA: TGCGCCAGCAGCATTGACAGCTACAATGAGCAGTTCTTC. This gives the protein CASSIDSYNEQFF. The chain uses TRBV5-1 and TRBJ2-1; D is perhaps TRBD1 (5 bases). There are 13 residues in the CDR3. Trimming stripped 4 bases from V and 3 bases from J, with 8 bases between. CDR1 and CDR2 (germline): SGHRS, YFSETQ. The whole variable domain, remainder taken from reference TRBV5-1 and TRBJ2-1, is KAGVTQTPRYLIKTRGQQVTLSCSPISGHRSVSWYQQTPGQGLQFLFEYFSETQRNKGNFPGRFSGRQFSNSRSEMNVSTLELGDSALYLCASSIDSYNEQFFGPGTRLTVL.

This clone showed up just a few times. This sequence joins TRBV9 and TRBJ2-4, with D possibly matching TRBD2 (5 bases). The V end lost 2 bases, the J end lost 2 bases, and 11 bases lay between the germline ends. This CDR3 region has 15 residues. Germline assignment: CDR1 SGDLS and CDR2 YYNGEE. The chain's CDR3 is CASSVAGDPKNIQYF. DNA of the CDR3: TGTGCCAGCAGCGTTGCCGGGGATCCCAAAAACATTCAGTACTTC. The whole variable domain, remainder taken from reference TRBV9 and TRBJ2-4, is DSGVTQTPKHLITATGQRVTLRCSPRSGDLSVYWYQQSLDQGLQFLIQYYNGEERAKGNILERFSAQQFPDLHSELNLSSLELGDSALYFCASSVAGDPKNIQYFGAGTRLSVL.

CDR3 protein: CASSQGQGISYEQYF. CDR3 bases: TGTGCCAGCAGCCAAGGACAGGGGATCTCCTACGAGCAGTACTTC. This chain uses TRBV4-2 with TRBJ2-7; 8 nucleotides match TRBD1. The germline V gene has CDR1 LGHNA and CDR2 YNFKEQ. The CDR3 covers 15 residues. Trimming removed 1 base from V and 0 bases from J; junction bases left unmatched: 2.

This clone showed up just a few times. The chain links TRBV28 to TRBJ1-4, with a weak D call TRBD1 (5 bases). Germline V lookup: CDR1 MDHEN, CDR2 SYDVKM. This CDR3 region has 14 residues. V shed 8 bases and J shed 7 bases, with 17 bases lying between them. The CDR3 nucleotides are TGTGCCAGCGAGACTCAGGGTCGGGGTGAAAAACTGTTTTTT. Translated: CASETQGRGEKLFF.